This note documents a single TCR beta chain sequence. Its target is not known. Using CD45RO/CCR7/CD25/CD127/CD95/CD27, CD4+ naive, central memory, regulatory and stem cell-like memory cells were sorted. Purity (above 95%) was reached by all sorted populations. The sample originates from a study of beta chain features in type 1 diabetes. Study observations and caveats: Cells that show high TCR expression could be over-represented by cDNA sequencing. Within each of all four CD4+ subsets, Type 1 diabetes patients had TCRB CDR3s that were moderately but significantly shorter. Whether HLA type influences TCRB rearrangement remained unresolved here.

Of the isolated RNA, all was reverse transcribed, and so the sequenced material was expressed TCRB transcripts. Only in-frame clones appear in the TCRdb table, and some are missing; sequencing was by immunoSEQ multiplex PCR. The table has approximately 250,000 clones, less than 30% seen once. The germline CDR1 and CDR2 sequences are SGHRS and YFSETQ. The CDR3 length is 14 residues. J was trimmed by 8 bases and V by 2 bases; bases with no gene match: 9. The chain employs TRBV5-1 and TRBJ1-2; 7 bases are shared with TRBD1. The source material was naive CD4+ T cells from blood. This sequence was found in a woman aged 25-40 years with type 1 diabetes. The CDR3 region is CASSFYDRVRGYTF. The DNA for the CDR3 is TGCGCCAGCAGCTTTTACGACAGGGTTAGAGGCTACACCTTC.